This TCR beta chain was obtained from a study of control samples from healthy donors and cancer patients (dated by TCRdb to 2020 to 2022). CDR1 and CDR2, per the germline V gene (reference sequence), are LNHNV and YYDKDF. V is reduced by 5 bases and J by 6 bases, leaving a spacing of 21 bases between them. The CDR3 starts with the cysteine, ends with the phenylalanine, and has 16 residues. The CDR3 DNA has 48 bases and is translated from base 1. About this clone: It has no known antigen specificity. The input lacks base qualities; no much larger clone sits a single base away.

To prepare the library, the immunoSEQ multiplex PCR assay was applied. Drawn from immuneACCESS, this table holds only the in-frame rearrangements with V and J called that TCRdb kept. Clones are partly lost; checked studies trace under half to an unresolved V gene and leave the rest unexplained. This sample is represented by 150,000 or so clones; 93% of them were singletons. The top ten clones comprise around 5.4% of the sample. The source is a man aged 18 to 29 in good health. The sample comprised blood. The chain uses TRBV15 and TRBJ2-3; the D segment could be TRBD1, given 5 matching bases. The CDR3 amino acid sequence is: CATSLQSYRAGDTQYF. The DNA sequence is as follows: TGTGCCACCAGCCTACAATCCTATCGGGCAGGGGATACGCAGTATTTT.